This TCR beta chain was profiled in a study of T cell repertoires in ileal Crohn's disease (dated by TCRdb to the late 2010s). Describing the broader study: The median duration of disease was 7.5 to 9.5 years, and at the time of surgery roughly 36% of patients were active smokers. Surgery was performed for a complication in all patients, with stricturing disease in roughly 61% and penetrating disease in roughly 40%. About half of the patients received postoperative therapy: some 12 received thiopurines and 15 to 20 received anti-TNF agents. A prospective multicentre cohort supplied the 55 to 65 Crohn's disease patients whose TCR repertoires were analysed. The study ran alongside a multicentre cohort designed to identify predictors of early endoscopic recurrence after ileocolonic resection. A Rutgeerts score above i0 was used to define endoscopic postoperative recurrence. A total of 170 or so mucosal samples from approximately 60 patients were sequenced, collected from several sites on the surgical specimen and at postoperative endoscopy. Paper-wide results and their limitations: A significantly higher proportion of clonal expansions was observed in active smokers at surgery than in non-smokers (25.9% vs 17.9%, p=0.02). More high-frequency clones were carried by sorted CD8 T cells than by CD4 T cells, suggesting that mucosal expansions were mainly CD8. Mucosal CD4 and CD8 T cells were sorted and sequenced only in a subgroup of patients, whose size was not stated. Endoscopic recurrence was found to be associated with higher high-frequency clone percentages at surgery, and recurrence was observed in all patients with clonality above 26.8% (18/57).

This clone was observed a handful of times. The target of this receptor is not known. The junction and the germline gene differ at one end; a read error may be behind it. Roughly 0.55 micrograms of biopsy DNA per sample were submitted for commercial TCRB immunosequencing. A two-step, amplification bias-controlled multiplex PCR was used by Adaptive Biotechnology to amplify CDR3 regions from genomic DNA. Primers for every V and J gene segment were used in the first PCR, and barcodes and Illumina adapters were added in the second PCR. CDR3 libraries were sequenced using an Illumina instrument. The paper's data handling went like this. The analysis used both the pipelines supplied by the vendor and custom analysis of the raw data in R/Bioconductor with R version 3.3.0. Clonality, which ranges from 0 to 1, was calculated as the inverse of the normalised Shannon entropy across all productive clones. The repertoire share taken up by the top 100 clones defined high-frequency clones, and only clones that passed a 95% confidence test were kept. Overlap between samples was measured with the Morisita-Horn index, while repertoire diversity was measured with the Simpson index. Not all clones reach the TCRdb copy of this immuneACCESS table, which keeps in-frame sequences only. Checked studies attribute under half of the gap to unresolved V genes and leave the rest unexplained. V and J calls plus clone size are reproduced from that table; the DNA served to infer D and trimming. The sample yields 5,000 to 7,000 clones; roughly 88% were counted once. Jointly, the top ten make up around 8.9% of the sample.

CDR1 and CDR2 (MNHNS, SASEGT) derive from the germline V gene. The CDR3 covers 15 residues, taking in both the cysteine and the phenylalanine. The read is trimmed to its CDR3 DNA, 45 bases read in frame from base 1. Adults with ileal or ileocolonic Crohn's disease and an indication for ileocolonic resection were eligible for inclusion. Before DNA extraction, whole ileal mucosal biopsies were kept frozen at -80 degrees C. Genomic DNA was extracted from frozen whole biopsies with a TRizol-based method and quantified on a NanoDrop 2000 spectrophotometer. The receptor comes from an adult with Crohn's disease. The sequenced sample consisted of ileal tissue. In this chain, TRBV6-1 is recombined with TRBJ1-2, with 8 junctional bases fitting TRBD1. The DNA is as follows: TGTGCCAGCAGTAAAGCGGGTGGACAGGGCTATGGCTACACCTTC. It codes for CASSKAGGQGYGYTF.